The 29 T cell receptor beta chains given below trace back to one sample, sequenced in a study of blood T cell repertoires in COVID-19. Data came from immunoSEQ multiplex PCR; TCRdb stores just in-frame clones and leaves some out. The table has under 350,000 clones, roughly 89% seen once; the top ten hold about 4.6%. Sequenced material: peripheral blood. These receptors all come from a man aged 35-49 years with acute or convalescent COVID-19.

The chain recombines TRBV19 with TRBJ2-1; no firm D call. Germline-derived CDR1 and CDR2 are LNHDA and SQIVND (reference sequence). CDR3 size: 12 residues. V lost 3 bases and J lost 7, with 7 bases in between. DNA for the CDR3: TGTGCCAGTAGTATTCGGTGGAATGAGCAGTTCTTC. The encoded protein is CASSIRWNEQFF.

This clone has a single count. The genes are TRBV6-6 and TRBJ1-5, with TRBD1 matching 9 bases. Trimming took 1 base from V and 6 from J; bases not matched to a gene: 1. CDR1 and CDR2 from the germline V gene are MNHNY and SVGAGI (reference sequence). This CDR3 is 14 amino acids long. CDR3 DNA: TGTGCCAGCAGTTACTGGACAGGGGTTCAGCCCCAGCATTTT. It translates to CASSYWTGVQPQHF.

This chain uses TRBV12-3 or TRBV12-4 with TRBJ2-2; D is unresolved. Trimming pared 0 bases from V and 4 bases from J, leaving 3 bases between. The CDR3 runs to 13 residues. In DNA form, the CDR3 reads TGTGCCAGCAGTTTAGCAGCCACCGGGGAGCTGTTTTTT. The encoded protein is CASSLAATGELFF.

V and J are TRBV4-1 and TRBJ2-3, with TRBD2 matching over 9 bases. Unmatched junction bases numbered 5, after V lost 3 bases and J lost 1 base. From germline, CDR1 is MGHRA and CDR2 YSYEKL. The CDR3 runs 16 residues. DNA for the CDR3: TGCGCCAGCAGCCAGCTAGCTAGCGGGGGCACAGATACGCAGTATTTT. Translation: CASSQLASGGTDTQYF.

V gene TRBV6-6 combines with J gene TRBJ1-3; 8 bases fit TRBD1. The CDR3 has 14 residues. The J segment lost 4 bases and the V segment lost 5 bases, leaving 4 bases of the junction unmatched. Germline CDR1 reads MNHNY; CDR2 reads SVGAGI (reference sequence). The CDR3 nucleotides read TGTGCCAGCAGTGCGGACAGGGCGGGAAACACCATATATTTT. It encodes CASSADRAGNTIYF.

As to this clone: The same CDR3 arises from other DNA sequences in this sample as well. The chain links TRBV6-5 to TRBJ2-1; 9 nucleotides agree with TRBD1. CDR1 MNHEY and CDR2 SVGAGI come from the germline V gene. Unmatched junction bases numbered 1, after V lost 6 bases and J lost 1 base. This CDR3 is built from 14 residues. The CDR3 spells CASSGQGSYNEQFF. The DNA for the CDR3 is TGTGCCAGCAGCGGACAGGGGTCCTACAATGAGCAGTTCTTC.

The gene calls are TRBV7-9 and TRBJ2-7, with D perhaps TRBD2 (5 bases). Per germline, CDR1 SEHNR and CDR2 FQNEAQ (reference sequence). This CDR3 is built from 16 residues. V was cut by 6 bases and J by 1 base, with 19 bases left in between. The CDR3 loop reads CASSPREPTFSYEQYF. CDR3 bases: TGTGCCAGCAGTCCGAGGGAGCCAACTTTTTCCTACGAGCAGTACTTC.

This chain joins TRBV5-4 and TRBJ2-1, with a weak D call TRBD2 (5 bases). Trimming cost V 6 bases and J 4 bases, with 11 bases left between them. The germline V gene encodes CDR1 SGHNT and CDR2 YYREEE (reference sequence). The CDR3 runs to 13 residues. CDR3 protein: CASTTRSYNEQFF. CDR3 bases: TGTGCCAGCACCACTAGATCGTACAATGAGCAGTTCTTC.

Comment on this clone: Other DNA sequences within the sample encode an identical CDR3. The V and J genes are TRBV12-3 or TRBV12-4 and TRBJ1-3; no clear D. This CDR3 is built from 13 residues. Trimming took 8 bases from V and 0 from J, leaving 8 bases between them. CDR3 region: CASGQNSGNTIYF. The DNA for the CDR3 is TGTGCCAGCGGCCAGAACTCTGGAAACACCATATATTTT.

CDR3 loop: CASSQSDGGASGNTIYF. CDR3 in DNA: TGTGCCAGCAGCCAATCGGATGGAGGGGCCTCTGGAAACACCATATATTTT. The genes are TRBV16 and TRBJ1-3, with D maybe TRBD1 (5 bases). This CDR3 region has 17 residues. Germline V CDR1 and CDR2: KGHSY, FQNENV. Trimming stripped 0 bases from V and 0 bases from J, with 12 bases between.

The rearrangement uses TRBV11-2 and TRBJ2-7; TRBD2 aligns across 8 bases. Trimming at V came to 5 bases and at J to 0 bases, leaving 9 bases not matched to a gene. CDR1 is SGHAT and CDR2 is FQNNGV in the germline V gene. This CDR3 comprises 16 residues. The CDR3 region is CASSADSGVFSYEQYF. CDR3 in DNA: TGTGCCAGCAGCGCAGATAGCGGGGTGTTCTCCTACGAGCAGTACTTC.

V and J are TRBV5-4 and TRBJ1-5; 7 bases are shared with TRBD1. The ends lost 4 bases at V and 0 bases at J; junction bases unmatched: 1. Germline loops: CDR1 SGHNT, CDR2 YYREEE (reference sequence). This CDR3 comprises 14 residues. This CDR3 reads CASSDRDSNQPQHF. CDR3 sequence (DNA): TGTGCCAGCAGCGACAGGGATAGCAATCAGCCCCAGCATTTT.

The V gene is TRBV7-6, the J gene TRBJ1-5, with a tentative D call TRBD1 (6 bases). This CDR3 is built from 13 residues. Per germline, CDR1 SGHVS and CDR2 FNYEAQ. Trimming took 4 bases from V and 6 from J, leaving 10 bases between them. CDR3 DNA: TGTGCCAGCAGCTCGGGACAAAGTCAGCCCCAGCATTTT. This codes for CASSSGQSQPQHF.

The chain is built from TRBV10-1 and TRBJ2-3; 10 positions agree with TRBD2. This CDR3 is 15 amino acids long. Germline CDR1 and CDR2: WNHNN and SYGVQD (reference sequence). V dropped 3 bases and J dropped 5; count of bases not matched to a gene: 5. The chain's CDR3 is CASSDPGTSEDTQYF. DNA of the CDR3: TGCGCCAGCAGTGACCCCGGGACTAGCGAAGATACGCAGTATTTT.

There are a few counts of this clone. The chain couples TRBV5-1 to TRBJ2-7, with 7 bases lining up with TRBD1. The CDR3 is 18 amino acids. CDR1 is SGHRS, CDR2 YFSETQ, per germline. V shed 5 bases, J shed 1 base, and the junction held 18 bases outside the gene matches. The CDR3 region has the DNA TGCGCCAGCAGTCTCATAGGGGGCGAAGCTAAGAGATCCTACGAGCAGTACTTC. Residues: CASSLIGGEAKRSYEQYF.

The chain uses TRBV5-1 and TRBJ1-4, with D possibly being TRBD1 (5 bases). The CDR3 has 14 amino acids. V was clipped by 4 bases and J by 12 bases, with 19 bases between them. Germline-derived CDR1 and CDR2 are SGHRS and YFSETQ. This CDR3 reads CASSHLERGTELFF. CDR3 nucleotides: TGCGCCAGCAGCCACCTTGAAAGGGGCACAGAACTGTTTTTT.

The chain uses TRBV6-5 and TRBJ1-4; 8 nucleotides match TRBD1. The CDR3 covers 14 residues. Germline CDR1 MNHEY, CDR2 SVGAGI. V dropped 2 bases and J dropped 12; count of bases not matched to a gene: 8. This CDR3 is CASSYGTGVGELFF. The CDR3 nucleotides read TGTGCCAGCAGTTACGGGACAGGCGTTGGGGAACTGTTTTTT.

There are a few counts of this clone. This sequence joins TRBV6-5 and TRBJ1-2; D may be TRBD1 (6 bases). V shed 2 bases and J shed 6 bases, with 19 bases lying between them. Per the germline V gene, CDR1 is MNHEY and CDR2 is SVGAGI. This CDR3 spans 16 amino acids. The CDR3 DNA is TGTGCCAGCAGTTACGACGCTTGGCAGGGGAAGCATGGCTACACCTTC. This gives the protein CASSYDAWQGKHGYTF.

The chain couples TRBV5-1 to TRBJ1-1; 8 nucleotides match TRBD1. CDR1 SGHRS and CDR2 YFSETQ come from the germline V gene. This CDR3 has 16 amino acids. J was trimmed by 2 bases and V by 4 bases; bases with no gene match: 10. The CDR3 nucleotides read TGCGCCAGCAGCATTTCCCCACAGGGGGTTAACACTGAAGCTTTCTTT. It codes for CASSISPQGVNTEAFF.

This rearrangement joins TRBV19 to TRBJ2-2; 7 bases match TRBD2. Germline loops: CDR1 LNHDA, CDR2 SQIVND (reference sequence). CDR3 length: 16 amino acids. Germline trimming cut 1 base from V and 5 bases from J; bases unmatched to any gene: 7. This chain's CDR3 is CASSIAAGLKTGELFF. CDR3 coding DNA: TGTGCCAGTAGTATAGCAGCGGGATTAAAAACCGGGGAGCTGTTTTTT.

V gene TRBV6-6 combines with J gene TRBJ2-4, with D perhaps TRBD1 (6 bases). V lost 8 bases, J lost 9 bases, and 20 bases lay in between. The CDR3 is 14 amino acids. The germline V gene has CDR1 MNHNY and CDR2 SVGAGI (reference sequence). The CDR3 protein is CASVASPLGGIQYF. The CDR3 DNA follows: TGTGCCAGCGTGGCGAGTCCTTTAGGGGGCATTCAGTACTTC.

CDR3 in amino acids: CASSFRVVTYNEQFF. CDR3 coding DNA: TGTGCCAGCAGCTTTAGAGTAGTCACCTACAATGAGCAGTTCTTC. This chain connects TRBV13 to TRBJ2-1; no reliable D call. This CDR3 has 15 amino acids. Germline lookup yields CDR1 PRHDT and CDR2 FYEKMQ (reference sequence). The V end lost 3 bases, the J end lost 2 bases, and 11 bases lay between the germline ends. Full variable domain (outside the CDR3, taken from reference TRBV13 and TRBJ2-1): AAGVIQSPRHLIKEKRETATLKCYPIPRHDTVYWYQQGPGQDPQFLISFYEKMQSDKGSIPDRFSAQQFSDYHSELNMSSLELGDSALYFCASSFRVVTYNEQFFGPGTRLTVL.

The chain recombines TRBV11-3 with TRBJ1-1, with 7 bases fitting TRBD1. The V gene's germline CDR1 is SGHNT and CDR2 YENEEA. V lost 4 bases to trimming and J lost 4 bases; unmatched junction nucleotides: 6. CDR3 length: 14 amino acids. In DNA form, the CDR3 reads TGTGCCAGCAGCTACAGGGGTGATACCACTGAAGCTTTCTTT. This sequence encodes CASSYRGDTTEAFF. Filled out from reference TRBV11-3 and TRBJ1-1, the complete variable domain reads EAGVVQSPRYKIIEKKQPVAFWCNPISGHNTLYWYLQNLGQGPELLIRYENEEAVDDSQLPKDRFSAERLKGVDSTLKIQPAELGDSAVYLCASSYRGDTTEAFFGQGTRLTVV.

The rearrangement uses TRBV18 and TRBJ1-1; D gene ambiguous. This CDR3 is 15 amino acids long. Germline V gene lookup returns CDR1 KGHSH and CDR2 LQKENI. Trimming cost V 3 bases and J 2 bases, with 13 bases left between them. CDR3 nucleotide sequence: TGTGCCAGCTCACCGCGTCGGGGAGTCAACACTGAAGCTTTCTTT. Encoded protein: CASSPRRGVNTEAFF.

The chain is built from TRBV5-1 and TRBJ1-1; D may be TRBD1 (5 bases). The CDR3 sequence is 16 residues long. The V gene's germline CDR1 is SGHRS and CDR2 YFSETQ. Between the trimmed V and J ends, which lost 0 bases and 1 base, there was a span of 13 bases. CDR3 in amino acids: CASSLGPGKGNTEAFF. CDR3 nucleotide sequence: TGCGCCAGCAGCTTGGGGCCAGGGAAAGGGAACACTGAAGCTTTCTTT.

The gene calls are TRBV7-3 and TRBJ2-3, with D perhaps TRBD2 (6 bases). Germline CDR1 and CDR2: SGHTA and FQGTGA. The CDR3 is made up of 15 amino acids. Trimming removed 5 bases from V and 4 bases from J, with 16 bases in between. CDR3 bases: TGTGCCAGCAGCAAGGAACCCGGGACTTCAGATACGCAGTATTTT. It codes for CASSKEPGTSDTQYF.

The rearrangement uses TRBV15 and TRBJ2-1; the D gene is possibly TRBD1 (5 bases). Trimming removed 1 base at V and 7 bases at J, with 11 bases between. CDR1 and CDR2 (germline): LNHNV, YYDKDF (reference sequence). The CDR3 is made up of 14 amino acids. CDR3 residues: CATSRVGARNEQFF. CDR3 bases: TGTGCCACCAGCAGAGTAGGGGCCAGGAATGAGCAGTTCTTC.

The rearrangement joins TRBV18 to TRBJ1-1, with no clear D. This CDR3 contains 14 residues. CDR1 KGHSH and CDR2 LQKENI come from the germline V gene. The V and J ends lost 6 bases and 0 bases respectively, with 11 bases between them. The CDR3 nucleotides read TGTGCCAGCTCCAGGCAAGGTATGAACACTGAAGCTTTCTTT. Its translation: CASSRQGMNTEAFF.

This chain links TRBV18 with TRBJ1-4; 7 bases line up with TRBD1. Germline-derived CDR1 and CDR2 are KGHSH and LQKENI. This CDR3 is 14 amino acids long. The V segment lost 4 bases and the J segment 8 bases; nucleotides outside the gene matches: 7. The CDR3 region has the DNA TGTGCCAGCTCACGGGCCGGGACAGAAGAAAAACTGTTTTTT. Translation gives CASSRAGTEEKLFF.